This T cell receptor beta chain was documented in a study of T cells in Graves' hyperthyroidism and ophthalmopathy. The CDR3 loop spans 13 amino acids. V lost 6 bases, J lost 5 bases, and 11 bases lay in between. Researchers took RNA transcripts and amplified the TCR beta CDR3 regions from them. A first-round RT-PCR of the TCR CDR3 used the HTBI primer set. TCRdb ran MiXCR on the multiplex PCR reads and lists one entry per CDR3 protein. The data hold approximately 430,000 distinct CDR3 sequences, with roughly 14% observed a single time. In its sample, this clonotype was seen many times. Sequenced material: blood. This clonotype was sampled from a man aged 18 to 30 with Graves' ophthalmopathy. The chain employs TRBV12-3 or TRBV12-4 and TRBJ2-1; maybe TRBD2 (5 bases). CDR3 in amino acids: CASSPGLHNEQFF. CDR3 nucleotides: TGTGCCAGCAGCCCAGGACTTCACAATGAGCAGTTCTTC.